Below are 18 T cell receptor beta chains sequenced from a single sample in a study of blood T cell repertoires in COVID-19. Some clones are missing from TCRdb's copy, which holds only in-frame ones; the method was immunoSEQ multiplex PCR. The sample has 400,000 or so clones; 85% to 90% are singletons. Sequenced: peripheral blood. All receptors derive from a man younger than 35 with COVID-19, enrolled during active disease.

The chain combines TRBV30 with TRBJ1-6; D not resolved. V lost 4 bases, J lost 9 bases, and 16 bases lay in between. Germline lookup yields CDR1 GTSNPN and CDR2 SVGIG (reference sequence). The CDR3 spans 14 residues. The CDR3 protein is CAWMSSLILSPLHF. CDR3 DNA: TGTGCCTGGATGTCTAGTCTAATTCTTTCACCCCTCCACTTT. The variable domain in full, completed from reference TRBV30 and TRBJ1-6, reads SQTIHQWPATLVQPVGSPLSLECTVEGTSNPNLYWYRQAAGRGLQLLFYSVGIGQISSEVPQNLSASRPQDRQFILSSKKLLLSDSGFYLCAWMSSLILSPLHFGNGTRLTVT.

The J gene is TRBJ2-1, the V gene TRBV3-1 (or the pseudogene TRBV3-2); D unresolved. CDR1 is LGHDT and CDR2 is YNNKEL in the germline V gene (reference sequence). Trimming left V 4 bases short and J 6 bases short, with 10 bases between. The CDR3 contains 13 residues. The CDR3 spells CASSPGRGNEQFF. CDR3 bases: TGTGCCAGCAGCCCGGGTAGAGGCAATGAGCAGTTCTTC.

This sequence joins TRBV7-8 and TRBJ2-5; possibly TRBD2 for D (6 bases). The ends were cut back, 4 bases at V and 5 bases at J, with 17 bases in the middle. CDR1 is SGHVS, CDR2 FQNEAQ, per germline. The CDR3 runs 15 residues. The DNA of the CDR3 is TGTGCCAGCAGCTCAACCAGCGGGCCAATGGAGACCCAGTACTTC. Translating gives CASSSTSGPMETQYF.

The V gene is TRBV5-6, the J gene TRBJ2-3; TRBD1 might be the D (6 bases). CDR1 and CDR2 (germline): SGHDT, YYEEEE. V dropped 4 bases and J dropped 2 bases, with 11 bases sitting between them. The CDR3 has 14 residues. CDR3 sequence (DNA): TGTGCCAGCAGCCTTGGACAGCCCACAGATACGCAGTATTTT. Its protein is CASSLGQPTDTQYF. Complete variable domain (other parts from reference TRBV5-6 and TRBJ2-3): DAGVTQSPTHLIKTRGQQVTLRCSPKSGHDTVSWYQQALGQGPQFIFQYYEEEERQRGNFPDRFSGHQFPNYSSELNVNALLLGDSALYLCASSLGQPTDTQYFGPGTRLTVL.

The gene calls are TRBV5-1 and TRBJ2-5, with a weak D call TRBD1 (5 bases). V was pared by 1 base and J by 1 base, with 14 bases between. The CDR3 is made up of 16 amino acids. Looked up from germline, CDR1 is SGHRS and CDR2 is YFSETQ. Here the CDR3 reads CASSLSPKGIQETQYF. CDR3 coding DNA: TGCGCCAGCAGCTTGTCCCCGAAGGGGATCCAAGAGACCCAGTACTTC.

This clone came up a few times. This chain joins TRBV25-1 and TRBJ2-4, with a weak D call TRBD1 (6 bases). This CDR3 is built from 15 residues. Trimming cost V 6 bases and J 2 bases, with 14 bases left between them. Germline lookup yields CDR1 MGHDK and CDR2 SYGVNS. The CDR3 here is CASSHRDTTKNIQYF. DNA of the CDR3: TGTGCCAGCAGCCATAGGGACACCACCAAAAACATTCAGTACTTC.

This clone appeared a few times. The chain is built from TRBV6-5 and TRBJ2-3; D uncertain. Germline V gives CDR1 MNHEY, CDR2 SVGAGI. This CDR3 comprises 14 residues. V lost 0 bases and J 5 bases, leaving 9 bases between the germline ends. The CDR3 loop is CASSYSYGRDTQYF. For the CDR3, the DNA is TGTGCCAGCAGTTACTCGTATGGCAGAGATACGCAGTATTTT.

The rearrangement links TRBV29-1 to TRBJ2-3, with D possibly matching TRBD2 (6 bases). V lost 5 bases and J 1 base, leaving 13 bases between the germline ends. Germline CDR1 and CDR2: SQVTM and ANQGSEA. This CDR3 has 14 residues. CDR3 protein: CSVRAAGRTDTQYF. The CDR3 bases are TGCAGCGTTAGGGCGGCGGGACGCACAGATACGCAGTATTTT.

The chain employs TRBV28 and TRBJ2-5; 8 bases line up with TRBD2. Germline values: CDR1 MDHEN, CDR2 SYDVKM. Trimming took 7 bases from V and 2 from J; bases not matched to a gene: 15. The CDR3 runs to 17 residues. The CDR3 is CASNPQVGGVGQETQYF. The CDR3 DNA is TGTGCCAGCAACCCTCAGGTCGGGGGGGTGGGTCAAGAGACCCAGTACTTC.

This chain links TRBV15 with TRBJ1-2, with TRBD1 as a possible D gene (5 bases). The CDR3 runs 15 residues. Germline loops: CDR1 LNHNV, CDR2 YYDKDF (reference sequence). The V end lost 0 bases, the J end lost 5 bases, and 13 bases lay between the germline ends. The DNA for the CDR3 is TGTGCCACCAGCAGAGAGGCAGGGAGGAAATATGGCTACACCTTC. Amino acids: CATSREAGRKYGYTF.

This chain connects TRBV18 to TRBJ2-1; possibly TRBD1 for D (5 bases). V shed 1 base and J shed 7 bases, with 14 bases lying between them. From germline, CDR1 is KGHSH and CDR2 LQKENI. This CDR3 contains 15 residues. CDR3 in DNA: TGTGCCAGCTCACCACAAGGGGTGGCTTTGAATGAGCAGTTCTTC. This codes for CASSPQGVALNEQFF. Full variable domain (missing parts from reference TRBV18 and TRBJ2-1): NAGVMQNPRHLVRRRGQEARLRCSPMKGHSHVYWYRQLPEEGLKFMVYLQKENIIDESGMPKERFSAEFPKEGPSILRIQQVVRGDSAAYFCASSPQGVALNEQFFGPGTRLTVL.

The CDR3 DNA follows: TGTGCCAGCACACATAGCGGGAGTTCATACGAGCAGTACTTC. Its translation: CASTHSGSSYEQYF. The chain combines TRBV6-6 with TRBJ2-7; TRBD2 aligns across 9 bases. With 7 bases clipped from V and 4 bases from J, the junction kept 8 bases outside the gene matches. The germline V gene has CDR1 MNHNY and CDR2 SVGAGI (reference sequence). CDR3 length equals 14 residues.

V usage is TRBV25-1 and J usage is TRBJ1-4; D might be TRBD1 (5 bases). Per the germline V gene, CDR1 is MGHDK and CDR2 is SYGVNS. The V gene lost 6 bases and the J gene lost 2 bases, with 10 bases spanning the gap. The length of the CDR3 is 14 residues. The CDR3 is CASRTGGTNEKLFF. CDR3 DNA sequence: TGTGCCAGCAGGACGGGGGGGACTAATGAAAAACTGTTTTTT. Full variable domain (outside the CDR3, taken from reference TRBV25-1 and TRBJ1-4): EADIYQTPRYLVIGTGKKITLECSQTMGHDKMYWYQQDPGMELHLIHYSYGVNSTEKGDLSSESTVSRIRTEHFPLTLESARPSHTSQYLCASRTGGTNEKLFFGSGTQLSVL.

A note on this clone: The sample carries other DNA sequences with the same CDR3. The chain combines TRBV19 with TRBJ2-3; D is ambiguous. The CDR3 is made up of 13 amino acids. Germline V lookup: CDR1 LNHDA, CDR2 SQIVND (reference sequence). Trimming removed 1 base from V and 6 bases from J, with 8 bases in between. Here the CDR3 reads CASSIATGDTQYF. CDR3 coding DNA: TGTGCCAGTAGTATAGCGACTGGCGATACGCAGTATTTT.

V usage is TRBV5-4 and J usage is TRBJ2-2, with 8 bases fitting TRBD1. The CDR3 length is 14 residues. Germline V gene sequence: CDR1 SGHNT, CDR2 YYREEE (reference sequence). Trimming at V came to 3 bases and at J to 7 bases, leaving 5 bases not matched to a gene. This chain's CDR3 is CASSSGQGHGELFF. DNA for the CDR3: TGTGCCAGCAGCTCCGGACAGGGCCACGGGGAGCTGTTTTTT.

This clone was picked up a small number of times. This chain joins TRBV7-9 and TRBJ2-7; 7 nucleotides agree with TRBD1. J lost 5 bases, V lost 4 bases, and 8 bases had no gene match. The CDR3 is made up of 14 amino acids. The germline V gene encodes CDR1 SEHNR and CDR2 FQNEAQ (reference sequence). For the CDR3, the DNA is TGTGCCAGCAGCTCAAAGACAGGGACCAACGAGCAGTACTTC. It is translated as CASSSKTGTNEQYF.

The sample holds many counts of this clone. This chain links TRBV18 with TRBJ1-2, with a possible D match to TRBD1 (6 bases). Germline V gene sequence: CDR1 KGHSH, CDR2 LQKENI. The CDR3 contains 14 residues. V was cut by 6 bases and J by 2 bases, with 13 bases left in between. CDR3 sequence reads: CASSAGASNYGYTF. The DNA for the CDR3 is TGTGCCAGCTCCGCGGGGGCGTCGAACTATGGCTACACCTTC. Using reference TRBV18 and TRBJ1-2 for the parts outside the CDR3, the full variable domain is NAGVMQNPRHLVRRRGQEARLRCSPMKGHSHVYWYRQLPEEGLKFMVYLQKENIIDESGMPKERFSAEFPKEGPSILRIQQVVRGDSAAYFCASSAGASNYGYTFGSGTRLTVV.

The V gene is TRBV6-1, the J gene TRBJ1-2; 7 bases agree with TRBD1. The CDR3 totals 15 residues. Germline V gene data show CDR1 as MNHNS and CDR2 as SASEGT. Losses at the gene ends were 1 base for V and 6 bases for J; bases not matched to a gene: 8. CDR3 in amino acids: CASSEDLRGRDGYTF. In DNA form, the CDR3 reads TGTGCCAGCAGTGAAGATCTAAGGGGGCGGGATGGCTACACCTTC.